The clone carrying this T cell receptor (beta chain) is deemed medium-sized. Its specificity is unknown. This beta chain represents an off-target read in a library built for alpha chains; its size is of limited meaning. TCR cDNA molecules each carried a unique molecular identifier. Each CDR3 protein is one row after TCRdb ran MiXCR on the 5' RACE reads. The repertoire has 9,500 to 13,000 distinct CDR3 sequences, roughly 12% of them found once; the top ten carry about 10%. The data originate from a study of spatial heterogeneity in lung cancer. General study results and limits: Approximate estimated coverage of tumor T cells amounted to around 6.9% for alpha and roughly 13% for beta chains. Tumor mutation count correlated with how many alpha and beta TCRs expanded intratumorally.

Time point defined: sample taken at primary tumor resection. The TCR comes from a male donor with early-stage non-small cell lung cancer. The specimen comprised lung tumor tissue, sampled at surgery.

The CDR3 DNA is TGTGCCAGCAGCTTGGGTGGTATAAGCAATCAGCCCCAGCATTTT. Its translation: CASSLGGISNQPQHF. The chain recombines TRBV5-6 with TRBJ1-5; D gene ambiguous. The CDR3 contains 15 residues. The V end lost 0 bases, the J end lost 1 base, and 8 bases lay between the germline ends. Germline CDR1 is SGHDT and CDR2 is YYEEEE.